This TCR beta chain appears in the sequencing data of a study of T cells in localized non-small cell lung cancer. Remarks on this clone: The antigen is unknown.

Measured with immunoSEQ multiplex PCR; TCRdb has only the in-frame clones, and not every one. The sample lists fewer than 95,000 clones; roughly 91% were seen once. The study's findings and limits: Among the tissues sampled, uninvolved adjacent lung had the highest T cell clonality, above tumor. The study detected a median around 50 of the top 100 tumor clones in adjacent lung.

Germline assignment: CDR1 MNHEY and CDR2 SMNVEV (reference sequence). The CDR3 has 17 residues. V was cut by 4 bases and J by 6 bases, with 21 bases left in between. The chain employs TRBV27 and TRBJ2-2; the D gene could be TRBD1 or TRBD2 (6 bases each). This clonotype was obtained from a woman aged 35 to 69 with stage II squamous cell lung carcinoma. The material sequenced was PBMCs, taken before any cancer treatment. CDR3 in amino acids: CASSYRGRPGSAGELFF. In DNA, the CDR3 is TGTGCCAGCAGTTACCGGGGGCGACCCGGTAGTGCCGGGGAGCTGTTTTTT.